This T cell receptor beta chain was sequenced in a study of tumor-infiltrating lymphocytes in oesophageal squamous cell carcinoma. Germline assignment: CDR1 MDHEN and CDR2 SYDVKM. V was clipped by 4 bases and J by 0 bases; unmatched bases: 6. The CDR3 totals 16 residues. TCRdb fed the PCR reads into MiXCR, producing one record per CDR3 protein. The data contain 15,000 to 20,000 distinct CDR3 sequences, roughly 40% of them singletons. This sequence originates from a male donor with esophageal squamous cell carcinoma. The V gene is TRBV28, the J gene TRBJ2-1, with 7 bases that match TRBD2. The sequenced sample consisted of esophageal tumor tissue. Here the CDR3 DNA reads TGTGCCAGCAGTTCGCCCGGGACTAACTCCTACAATGAGCAGTTCTTC. Translated, it gives CASSSPGTNSYNEQFF.